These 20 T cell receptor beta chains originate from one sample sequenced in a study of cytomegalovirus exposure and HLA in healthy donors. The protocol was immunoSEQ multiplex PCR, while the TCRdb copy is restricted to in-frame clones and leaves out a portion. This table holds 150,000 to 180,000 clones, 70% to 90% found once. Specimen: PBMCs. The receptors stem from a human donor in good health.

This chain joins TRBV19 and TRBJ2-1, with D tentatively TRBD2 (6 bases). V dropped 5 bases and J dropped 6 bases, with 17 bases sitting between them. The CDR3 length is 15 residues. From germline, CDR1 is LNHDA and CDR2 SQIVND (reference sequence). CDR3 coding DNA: TGTGCCAGTAGTTCTCCCGGAGGGCCTCTCAATGAGCAGTTCTTC. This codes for CASSSPGGPLNEQFF.

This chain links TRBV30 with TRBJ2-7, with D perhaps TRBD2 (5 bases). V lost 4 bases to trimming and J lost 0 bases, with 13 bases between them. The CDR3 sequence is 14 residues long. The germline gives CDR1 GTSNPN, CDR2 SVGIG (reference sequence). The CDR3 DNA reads TGTGCCTGGACCACAAGCGGCAGCTCCTACGAGCAGTACTTC. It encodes CAWTTSGSSYEQYF.

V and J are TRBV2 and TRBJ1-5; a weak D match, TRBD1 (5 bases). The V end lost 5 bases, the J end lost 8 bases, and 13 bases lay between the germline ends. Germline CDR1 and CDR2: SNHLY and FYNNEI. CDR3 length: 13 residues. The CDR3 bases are TGTGCCAGCAGTTACAGGCCCTGGGAGCCCCAGCATTTT. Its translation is CASSYRPWEPQHF.

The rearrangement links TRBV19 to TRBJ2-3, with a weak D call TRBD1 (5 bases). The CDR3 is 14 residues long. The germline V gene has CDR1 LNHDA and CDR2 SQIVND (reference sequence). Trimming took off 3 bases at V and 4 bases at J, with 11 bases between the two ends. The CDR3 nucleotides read TGTGCCAGTAGTATCCAGGGTGCATCAGATACGCAGTATTTT. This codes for CASSIQGASDTQYF. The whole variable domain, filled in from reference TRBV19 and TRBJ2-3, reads DGGITQSPKYLFRKEGQNVTLSCEQNLNHDAMYWYRQDPGQGLRLIYYSQIVNDFQKGDIAEGYSVSREKKESFPLTVTSAQKNPTAFYLCASSIQGASDTQYFGPGTRLTVL.

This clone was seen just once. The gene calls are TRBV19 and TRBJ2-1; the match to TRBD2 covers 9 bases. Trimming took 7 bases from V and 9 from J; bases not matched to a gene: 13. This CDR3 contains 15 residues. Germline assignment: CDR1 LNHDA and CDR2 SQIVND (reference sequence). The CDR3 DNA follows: TGTGCCAGTACTCTGGGCGGGGGGGCCGGTTTTGAGCAGTTCTTC. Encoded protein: CASTLGGGAGFEQFF.

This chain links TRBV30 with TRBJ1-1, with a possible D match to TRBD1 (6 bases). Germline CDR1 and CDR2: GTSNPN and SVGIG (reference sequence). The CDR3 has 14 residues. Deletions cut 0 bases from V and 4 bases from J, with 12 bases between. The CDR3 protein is CAWSVLGARTEAFF. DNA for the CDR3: TGTGCCTGGAGTGTACTGGGGGCACGCACTGAAGCTTTCTTT. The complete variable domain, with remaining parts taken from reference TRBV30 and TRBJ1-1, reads SQTIHQWPATLVQPVGSPLSLECTVEGTSNPNLYWYRQAAGRGLQLLFYSVGIGQISSEVPQNLSASRPQDRQFILSSKKLLLSDSGFYLCAWSVLGARTEAFFGQGTRLTVV.

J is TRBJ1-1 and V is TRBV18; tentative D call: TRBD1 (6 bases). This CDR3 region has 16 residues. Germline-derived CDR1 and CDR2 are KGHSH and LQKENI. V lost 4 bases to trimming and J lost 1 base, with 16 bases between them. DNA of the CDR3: TGTGCCAGCTCACTTAGGACAGTCACCCCGAACACTGAAGCTTTCTTT. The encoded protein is CASSLRTVTPNTEAFF.

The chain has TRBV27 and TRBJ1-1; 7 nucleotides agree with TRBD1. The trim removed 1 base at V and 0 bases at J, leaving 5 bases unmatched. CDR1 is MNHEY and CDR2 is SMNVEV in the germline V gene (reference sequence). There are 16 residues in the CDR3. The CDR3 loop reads CASSLLGTAMNTEAFF. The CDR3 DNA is TGTGCCAGCAGTTTATTAGGGACAGCTATGAACACTGAAGCTTTCTTT.

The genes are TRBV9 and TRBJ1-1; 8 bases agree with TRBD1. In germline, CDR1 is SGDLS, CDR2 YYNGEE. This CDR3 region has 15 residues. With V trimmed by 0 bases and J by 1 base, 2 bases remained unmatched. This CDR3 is CASSVGQGTNTEAFF. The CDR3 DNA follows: TGTGCCAGCAGCGTAGGACAGGGGACGAACACTGAAGCTTTCTTT. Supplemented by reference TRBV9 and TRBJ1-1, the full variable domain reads DSGVTQTPKHLITATGQRVTLRCSPRSGDLSVYWYQQSLDQGLQFLIQYYNGEERAKGNILERFSAQQFPDLHSELNLSSLELGDSALYFCASSVGQGTNTEAFFGQGTRLTVV.

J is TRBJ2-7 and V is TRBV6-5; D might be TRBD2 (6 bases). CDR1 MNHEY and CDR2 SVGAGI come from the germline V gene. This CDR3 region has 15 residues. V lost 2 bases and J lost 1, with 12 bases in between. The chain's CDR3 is CASSYTGRGSYEQYF. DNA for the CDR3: TGTGCCAGCAGTTACACCGGACGGGGGTCCTACGAGCAGTACTTC.

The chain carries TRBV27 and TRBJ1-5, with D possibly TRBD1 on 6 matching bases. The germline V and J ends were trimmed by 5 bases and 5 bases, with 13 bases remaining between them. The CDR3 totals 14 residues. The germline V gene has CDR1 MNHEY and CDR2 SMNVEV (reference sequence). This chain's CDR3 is CASSNGQPYQPQHF. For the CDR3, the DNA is TGTGCCAGCAGTAACGGACAGCCATATCAGCCCCAGCATTTT.

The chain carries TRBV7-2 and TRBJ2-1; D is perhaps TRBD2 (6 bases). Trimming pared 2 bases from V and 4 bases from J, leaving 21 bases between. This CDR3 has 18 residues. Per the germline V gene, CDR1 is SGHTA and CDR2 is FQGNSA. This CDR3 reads CASSLSFAETGAYNEQFF. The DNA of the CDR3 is TGTGCCAGCAGCTTATCCTTCGCGGAAACGGGAGCATACAATGAGCAGTTCTTC.

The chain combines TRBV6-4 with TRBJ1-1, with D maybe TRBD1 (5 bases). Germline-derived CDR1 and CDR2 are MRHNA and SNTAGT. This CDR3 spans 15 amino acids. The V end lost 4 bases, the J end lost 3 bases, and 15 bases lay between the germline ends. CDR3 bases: TGTGCCAGCAGTGTCACCCCGGGGGGTGACACTGAAGCTTTCTTT. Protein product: CASSVTPGGDTEAFF.

In DNA, the CDR3 is TGCGCCAGCGCCAGAGACGTTCCTAGCTCCTACAATGAGCAGTTCTTC. Protein: CASARDVPSSYNEQFF. The genes are TRBV5-1 and TRBJ2-1; no clear D. V lost 7 bases to trimming and J lost 0 bases, with 17 bases between them. The germline gives CDR1 SGHRS, CDR2 YFSETQ. The CDR3 has 16 residues.

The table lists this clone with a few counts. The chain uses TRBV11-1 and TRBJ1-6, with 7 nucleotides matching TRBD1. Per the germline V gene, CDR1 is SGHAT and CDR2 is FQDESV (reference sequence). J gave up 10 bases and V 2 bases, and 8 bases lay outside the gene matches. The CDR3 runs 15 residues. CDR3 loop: CASSLRTGAESPLHF. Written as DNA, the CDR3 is TGTGCCAGCAGCTTAAGAACAGGGGCGGAATCACCCCTCCACTTT.

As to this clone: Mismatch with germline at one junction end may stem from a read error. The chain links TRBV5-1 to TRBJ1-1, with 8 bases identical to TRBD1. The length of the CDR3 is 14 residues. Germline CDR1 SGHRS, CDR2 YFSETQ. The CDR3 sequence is CASSIQGVNAEAFF. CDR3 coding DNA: TGCGCCAGCAGCATACAGGGGGTGAACGCTGAAGCTTTCTTT.

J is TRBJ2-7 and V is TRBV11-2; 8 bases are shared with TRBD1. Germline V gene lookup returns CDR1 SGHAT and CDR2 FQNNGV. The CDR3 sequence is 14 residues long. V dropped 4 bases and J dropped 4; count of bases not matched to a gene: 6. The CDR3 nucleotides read TGTGCCAGCAGCTCGGCCAGGGGGCGGTACGAGCAGTACTTC. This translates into CASSSARGRYEQYF.

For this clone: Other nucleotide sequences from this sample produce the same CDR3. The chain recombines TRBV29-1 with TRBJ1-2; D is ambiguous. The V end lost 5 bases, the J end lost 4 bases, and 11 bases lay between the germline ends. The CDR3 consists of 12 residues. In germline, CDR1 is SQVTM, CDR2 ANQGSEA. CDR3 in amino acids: CSVQEGGYGYTF. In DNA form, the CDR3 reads TGCAGCGTTCAGGAGGGTGGCTATGGCTACACCTTC.

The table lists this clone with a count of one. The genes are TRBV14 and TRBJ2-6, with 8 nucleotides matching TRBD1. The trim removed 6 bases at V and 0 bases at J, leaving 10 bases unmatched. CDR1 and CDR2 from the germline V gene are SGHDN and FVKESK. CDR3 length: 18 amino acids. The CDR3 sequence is CASRRQGKKDSGANVLTF. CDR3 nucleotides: TGTGCCAGCAGGAGACAGGGGAAAAAAGACTCTGGGGCCAACGTCCTGACTTTC. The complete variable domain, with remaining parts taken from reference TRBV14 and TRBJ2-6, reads EAGVTQFPSHSVIEKGQTVTLRCDPISGHDNLYWYRRVMGKEIKFLLHFVKESKQDESGMPNNRFLAERTGGTYSTLKVQPAELEDSGVYFCASRRQGKKDSGANVLTFGAGSRLTVL.

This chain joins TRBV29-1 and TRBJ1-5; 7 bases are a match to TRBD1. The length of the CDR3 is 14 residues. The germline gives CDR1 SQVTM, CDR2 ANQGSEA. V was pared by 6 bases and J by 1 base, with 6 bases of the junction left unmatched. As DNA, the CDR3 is TGCAGCGTCCGGGGACAGTACAGCAATCAGCCCCAGCATTTT. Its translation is CSVRGQYSNQPQHF.